This T cell receptor beta chain was sequenced in a study of blood T cell repertoires in COVID-19. Using immunoSEQ multiplex PCR, the repertoire was profiled, and TCRdb retains in-frame clones only, with some absent. Of about 320,000 clones in the sample, about nine tenths were seen once. The CDR3 length is 17 residues. CDR1 and CDR2 from the germline V gene are KGHSH and LQKENI. J lost 0 bases, V lost 2 bases, and 6 bases had no gene match. This receptor was taken from a woman aged 30 to 39 with COVID-19, enrolled during active disease. This rearrangement joins TRBV18 to TRBJ1-4; 7 bases agree with TRBD1. The specimen sequenced was peripheral blood. The CDR3 here is CASSPGGQRTTNEKLFF. The CDR3 DNA reads as TGTGCCAGCTCACCAGGGGGACAGCGTACAACTAATGAAAAACTGTTTTTT.